These T cell receptor beta chains were read from a single sample in a study of blood T cell repertoires in COVID-19. Some clones are missing from TCRdb's copy, which holds only in-frame ones; the method was immunoSEQ multiplex PCR. The sample carries over 250,000 clones, around 89% recorded once. Specimen: peripheral blood. These receptors were taken from a woman aged 40 to 50 who had recovered from COVID-19. CDR3s include the opening cysteine and the closing phenylalanine or tryptophan. A D gene is named only where the DNA matches it firmly. The size entry is marked missing in some rows and otherwise reads once, few, many or a size class.

d_gene,j_gene,v_gene,abundance,CDR3aa,CDR3nt
TRBD1,TRBJ2-4,TRBV6-6,.,CASSYSQGENIQYF,TGTGCCAGCAGTTACTCCCAGGGGGAAAACATTCAGTACTTC
.,TRBJ1-1,TRBV30,.,CAWSPRGPPGGTEAFF,TGTGCCTGGAGTCCCCGGGGCCCCCCCGGAGGGACTGAAGCTTTCTTT
.,TRBJ1-4,TRBV18,.,CASSPTTGSRGEKLFF,TGTGCCAGCTCACCAACCACCGGGTCTAGGGGTGAAAAACTGTTTTTT
TRBD2,TRBJ2-4,TRBV3-1/TRBV3-2,once,CASSPVVAGVGNIQYF,TGTGCCAGCAGCCCCGTGGTAGCGGGAGTTGGGAACATTCAGTACTTC
TRBD2,TRBJ2-3,TRBV7-2,once,CASSTGLVADTQYF,TGTGCCAGCAGCACCGGACTAGTAGCAGATACGCAGTATTTT
TRBD1,TRBJ2-7,TRBV6-5,.,CASSHGQGEYF,TGTGCCAGCAGCCACGGCCAGGGGGAGTACTTC
.,TRBJ1-1,TRBV6-5,.,CASSYLGGLAFF,TGTGCCAGCAGTTACTTGGGGGGGCTGGCTTTCTTT
.,TRBJ2-1,TRBV10-2,.,CASTKQGQTYNEQFF,TGCGCCAGCACCAAACAGGGCCAAACCTACAATGAGCAGTTCTTC
.,TRBJ2-7,TRBV7-2,.,CASSLDRVTYEQYF,TGTGCCAGCAGCTTAGATCGGGTAACCTACGAGCAGTACTTC
TRBD1,TRBJ2-2,TRBV4-3,.,CASSQGAGQGNTGELFF,TGCGCCAGCAGCCAGGGGGCGGGACAGGGCAACACCGGGGAGCTGTTTTTT
.,TRBJ2-1,TRBV6-7,.,CASSPRGGLYNEQFF,TGTGCCAGCAGTCCCAGGGGCGGGCTGTACAATGAGCAGTTCTTC
.,TRBJ1-1,TRBV11-2,once,CASSLTPWGGIPEAFF,TGTGCCAGCAGCTTAACGCCCTGGGGGGGTATCCCTGAAGCTTTCTTT
.,TRBJ2-2,TRBV29-1,.,CSAPRQNTGELFF,TGCAGCGCCCCCCGACAGAACACCGGGGAGCTGTTTTTT
TRBD1,TRBJ2-3,TRBV19,.,CASSMPGDRGTDTQYF,TGTGCCAGTAGTATGCCGGGGGACAGGGGAACAGATACGCAGTATTTT
TRBD2,TRBJ2-3,TRBV27,.,CASSKLAGRAPLSTDTQYF,TGTGCCAGCAGTAAACTAGCGGGGCGGGCCCCGCTTAGCACAGATACGCAGTATTTT
.,TRBJ2-3,TRBV29-1,few,CSVEIGGKRADTQYF,TGCAGCGTTGAGATTGGAGGGAAGAGGGCAGATACGCAGTATTTT
.,TRBJ1-5,TRBV2,few,CASSLARGALRDQPQHF,TGTGCCAGCAGCTTAGCCAGGGGCGCCCTTAGGGATCAGCCCCAGCATTTT
TRBD1,TRBJ1-1,TRBV12-3/TRBV12-4,.,CASTTATGEAFF,TGTGCCAGCACCACCGCGACAGGGGAAGCTTTCTTT
.,TRBJ1-3,TRBV4-1,.,CASSQDRPGGWDTIYF,TGCGCCAGCAGCCAAGATCGGCCCGGCGGGTGGGACACCATATATTTT
.,TRBJ2-1,TRBV7-3,.,CASSLTWSDNEQFF,TGTGCCAGCAGCTTAACGTGGAGCGACAATGAGCAGTTCTTC
.,TRBJ2-1,TRBV7-3,.,CASSPSGNEQFF,TGTGCCAGCAGCCCAAGCGGCAATGAGCAGTTCTTC
TRBD2,TRBJ2-1,TRBV5-1,.,CASSLLPREGYNEQFF,TGCGCCAGCAGCCTCCTACCCCGGGAGGGCTACAATGAGCAGTTCTTC
.,TRBJ2-2,TRBV27,.,CASSFVQGITGELFF,TGTGCCAGCAGTTTTGTCCAGGGGATCACCGGGGAGCTGTTTTTT
.,TRBJ1-1,TRBV5-1,.,CASSLGWTEYTEAFF,TGCGCCAGCAGCTTGGGGTGGACAGAGTACACTGAAGCTTTCTTT
TRBD2,TRBJ2-1,TRBV7-2,once,CASGLAGGGWQFF,TGTGCCAGCGGACTAGCGGGAGGGGGCTGGCAGTTCTTC
TRBD2,TRBJ2-2,TRBV19,.,CASSPGQLLAGVGAGELFF,TGTGCCAGTAGTCCCGGACAGCTACTAGCGGGAGTGGGGGCCGGGGAGCTGTTTTTT
TRBD2,TRBJ2-3,TRBV18,.,CASGTSGTDTQYF,TGTGCCAGCGGGACTAGCGGGACAGATACGCAGTATTTT
TRBD2,TRBJ2-3,TRBV19,.,CASSIGTGLAAVGTDTQYF,TGTGCCAGTAGTATAGGGACGGGACTAGCGGCGGTCGGCACAGATACGCAGTATTTT
TRBD2,TRBJ2-7,TRBV27,.,CASSWGLAGPRSYEQYF,TGTGCCAGCAGTTGGGGACTAGCGGGCCCCCGATCCTACGAGCAGTACTTC
TRBD1,TRBJ2-4,TRBV7-2,.,CASSPRQGIAKNIQYF,TGTGCCAGCAGCCCCCGACAGGGGATAGCCAAAAACATTCAGTACTTC
.,TRBJ1-2,TRBV2,.,CASSPGHNYGYTF,TGTGCCAGCAGCCCGGGACACAACTATGGCTACACCTTC
.,TRBJ1-4,TRBV19,.,CASQPGRTRTWDEKLFF,TGTGCCAGTCAACCTGGGCGCACGCGAACATGGGATGAAAAACTGTTTTTT
.,TRBJ1-1,TRBV13,.,CASSTSGWAEAFF,TGTGCCAGCAGCACCTCGGGGTGGGCTGAAGCTTTCTTT
.,TRBJ2-6,TRBV5-4,.,CASSLEGVGANVLTF,TGTGCCAGCAGCTTGGAAGGGGTCGGGGCCAACGTCCTGACTTTC
.,TRBJ2-1,TRBV21-1,.,CASSPKTGGQFF,TGTGCCAGCAGCCCCAAGACAGGGGGGCAGTTCTTC
.,TRBJ1-1,TRBV28,few,CASSSGWRTEAFF,TGTGCCAGCAGTTCCGGGTGGAGAACTGAAGCTTTCTTT
.,TRBJ2-7,TRBV6-5,few,CASSYPGAHEQYF,TGTGCCAGCAGTTACCCGGGAGCCCACGAGCAGTACTTC
TRBD1,TRBJ1-4,TRBV7-2,few,CASSPRTGGGEKLFF,TGTGCCAGCAGCCCCCGGACAGGGGGGGGAGAAAAACTGTTTTTT
TRBD1,TRBJ2-7,TRBV7-3,.,CASSRGQGAIYEQYF,TGTGCCAGCAGCCGTGGACAGGGGGCTATCTACGAGCAGTACTTC
TRBD2,TRBJ2-3,TRBV5-8,.,CASSLSGRNTDTQYF,TGTGCCAGCAGCCTTAGCGGGAGAAACACAGATACGCAGTATTTT
.,TRBJ1-5,TRBV9,once,CASSVRAGADQPQHF,TGTGCCAGCAGCGTAAGGGCAGGGGCAGACCAGCCCCAGCATTTT
TRBD2,TRBJ2-5,TRBV5-5,.,CASSLGAGGETQYF,TGTGCCAGCAGCCTGGGGGCGGGGGGAGAGACCCAGTACTTC
.,TRBJ1-6,TRBV5-8,.,CASSPGGGSNSPLHF,TGTGCCAGCAGCCCCGGGGGGGGTAGTAATTCACCCCTCCACTTT
TRBD2,TRBJ2-7,TRBV10-3,.,CAIRSGGEQYF,TGTGCCATCAGGTCGGGGGGCGAGCAGTACTTC
TRBD1,TRBJ1-5,TRBV7-2,few,CASSLGQGTGNQPQHF,TGTGCCAGCAGCTTAGGTCAAGGGACAGGCAATCAGCCCCAGCATTTT
TRBD2,TRBJ2-7,TRBV5-4,.,CASSPGRVGEQYF,TGTGCCAGCAGCCCCGGGAGGGTAGGCGAGCAGTACTTC
TRBD2,TRBJ2-2,TRBV7-7,.,CASSLGLAGAPGELFF,TGTGCTAGCAGCTTAGGGCTAGCGGGAGCTCCGGGGGAGCTGTTTTTT
TRBD2,TRBJ2-2,TRBV28,.,CASGGLADTGELFF,TGTGCTAGTGGGGGACTAGCGGACACCGGGGAGCTGTTTTTT
.,TRBJ2-6,TRBV15,.,CATSWGAGANVLTF,TGTGCCACCAGCTGGGGGGCTGGGGCCAACGTCCTGACTTTC